These 29 T cell receptor beta chains were all obtained from the same sample, sequenced in a study of blood T cell repertoires in COVID-19. Produced via immunoSEQ multiplex PCR; TCRdb's table is partial and in-frame only. The data hold 59,000 or so clones, with around four fifths observed a single time. Specimen: peripheral blood. These receptors were obtained from a human donor in a cohort sampled during active COVID-19.

V is TRBV6-5 and J is TRBJ2-2; 9 nucleotides match TRBD2. There are 16 residues in the CDR3. The junction had 0 bases not matched to a gene; V was cut back by 0 bases and J by 1 base. Looked up from germline, CDR1 is MNHEY and CDR2 is SVGAGI. Written as DNA, the CDR3 is TGTGCCAGCAGTTACTCTAGCGGGGGGAACACCGGGGAGCTGTTTTTT. This codes for CASSYSSGGNTGELFF.

CDR3 loop: CASSEGAGGPYEQYF. The CDR3, as DNA: TGTGCCAGCAGTGAAGGAGCAGGGGGTCCCTACGAGCAGTACTTC. The V gene is TRBV6-1, the J gene TRBJ2-7; 7 nucleotides match TRBD1. The CDR3 has 15 residues. Trimming cost V 1 base and J 2 bases; bases outside gene matches: 5. Per germline, CDR1 MNHNS and CDR2 SASEGT.

This clone was observed a single time. The gene calls are TRBV4-3 and TRBJ2-2; 10 bases are shared with TRBD1. The germline CDR1 and CDR2 sequences are LGHNA and YSLEER. Trimming removed 0 bases from V and 5 bases from J; junction bases left unmatched: 6. The CDR3 length is 17 residues. CDR3 in amino acids: CASSQERQGAWTGELFF. CDR3 DNA: TGCGCCAGCAGCCAAGAGCGACAGGGGGCGTGGACCGGGGAGCTGTTTTTT.

This sequence joins TRBV6-5 and TRBJ1-2; 9 bases fit TRBD1. The V gene end was trimmed by 1 base and the J gene end by 8 bases; junction bases not matched to a gene: 5. The germline V gene has CDR1 MNHEY and CDR2 SVGAGI. This CDR3 has 14 amino acids. The CDR3 nucleotides are TGTGCCAGCAGTTACTTACAGGGGGCCGGGGGCTACACCTTC. Translation: CASSYLQGAGGYTF.

This chain links TRBV6-4 with TRBJ1-2; the match to TRBD1 covers 9 bases. Germline CDR1 reads MRHNA; CDR2 reads SNTAGT. Trimming took 6 bases from V and 7 from J; bases not matched to a gene: 6. The CDR3 totals 13 residues. CDR3 nucleotides: TGTGCCAGCAGAGGACAGGGGATAGGTGGCTACACCTTC. This sequence encodes CASRGQGIGGYTF.

The chain combines TRBV2 with TRBJ2-1; TRBD1 matches 9 bases. The CDR3 runs 16 residues. J gave up 4 bases and V 7 bases, and 11 bases lay outside the gene matches. CDR1 SNHLY and CDR2 FYNNEI come from the germline V gene. This CDR3 reads CASTQRAGQGYNEQFF. Written as DNA, the CDR3 is TGTGCCAGCACCCAGCGGGCGGGACAGGGTTACAATGAGCAGTTCTTC.

The chain recombines TRBV5-1 with TRBJ2-2; 11 bases are shared with TRBD1. The CDR3 is 16 amino acids. The germline V gene has CDR1 SGHRS and CDR2 YFSETQ. Trimming at V came to 0 bases and at J to 7 bases, leaving 5 bases not matched to a gene. CDR3 sequence reads: CASSLEGQGAGGELFF. CDR3 bases: TGCGCCAGCAGCTTGGAAGGACAGGGGGCTGGCGGGGAGCTGTTTTTT.

DNA for the CDR3: TGTGCCAGCAAGTGGGGGTCAGGGGCGAACACCGGGGAGCTGTTTTTT. It yields the protein CASKWGSGANTGELFF. The chain recombines TRBV27 with TRBJ2-2; tentative D call: TRBD1 (6 bases). The CDR3 consists of 16 residues. V was clipped by 7 bases and J by 0 bases, with 15 bases between them. CDR1 and CDR2 from the germline V gene are MNHEY and SMNVEV (reference sequence).

The chain links TRBV24-1 to TRBJ2-5, with 10 bases matching TRBD1. The CDR3 covers 15 residues. V was pared by 3 bases and J by 1 base, with 1 base of the junction left unmatched. Per the germline V gene, CDR1 is KGHDR and CDR2 is SFDVKD. CDR3 nucleotide sequence: TGTGCCACCAGTGATCGGACAGGGGGCCAAGAGACCCAGTACTTC. Translated, it gives CATSDRTGGQETQYF.

The chain uses TRBV7-9 and TRBJ2-5; 8 bases are shared with TRBD2. Germline CDR1 and CDR2: SEHNR and FQNEAQ (reference sequence). Trimming at V came to 0 bases and at J to 2 bases, leaving 2 bases not matched to a gene. This CDR3 region has 15 residues. The CDR3 is CASSLAASGQETQYF. CDR3 DNA sequence: TGTGCCAGCAGCTTAGCGGCTAGCGGGCAAGAGACCCAGTACTTC.

This clone was found once. The chain couples TRBV10-3 to TRBJ2-1, with 7 bases identical to TRBD1. This CDR3 is 16 amino acids long. Trimming took 2 bases from V and 2 from J; bases not matched to a gene: 6. Germline assignment: CDR1 ENHRY and CDR2 SYGVKD. As DNA, the CDR3 is TGTGCCATCAGTGAGACAGACAGGGTCCCCTACAATGAGCAGTTCTTC. Translated: CAISETDRVPYNEQFF.

This clone was observed a few times. The V call is TRBV2, the J call TRBJ1-5, with 7 bases lining up with TRBD1. The CDR3 has 15 amino acids. J gave up 7 bases and V 6 bases, and 12 bases lay outside the gene matches. Per germline, CDR1 SNHLY and CDR2 FYNNEI. In DNA form, the CDR3 reads TGTGCCAGCAGCGTTAAACAGGGGATGGGACAGCCCCAGCATTTT. As protein: CASSVKQGMGQPQHF. The full variable domain, its missing parts supplied by reference TRBV2 and TRBJ1-5, is EPEVTQTPSHQVTQMGQEVILRCVPISNHLYFYWYRQILGQKVEFLVSFYNNEISEKSEIFDDQFSVERPDGSNFTLKIRSTKLEDSAMYFCASSVKQGMGQPQHFGDGTRLSIL.

This clone was picked up a small number of times. The J gene is TRBJ2-3, the V gene TRBV7-9; TRBD1 is a possible D gene (5 bases). The V end was cut by 5 bases, the J end by 5 bases, with 20 bases between. Germline loops: CDR1 SEHNR, CDR2 FQNEAQ (reference sequence). The CDR3 consists of 16 residues. CDR3 sequence (DNA): TGTGCCAGCAGCCCCAACCTAGTAAGGGGCCGAGATACGCAGTATTTT. Translation gives CASSPNLVRGRDTQYF.

The chain uses TRBV18 and TRBJ1-5; 7 nucleotides agree with TRBD1. J lost 6 bases, V lost 1 base, and 3 bases had no gene match. Germline V gene data show CDR1 as KGHSH and CDR2 as LQKENI. The CDR3 is made up of 14 amino acids. The CDR3 DNA sequence: TGTGCCAGCTCACCACAGGGGGCGGGTCAGCCCCAGCATTTT. It encodes CASSPQGAGQPQHF. Complete variable domain (other parts from reference TRBV18 and TRBJ1-5): NAGVMQNPRHLVRRRGQEARLRCSPMKGHSHVYWYRQLPEEGLKFMVYLQKENIIDESGMPKERFSAEFPKEGPSILRIQQVVRGDSAAYFCASSPQGAGQPQHFGDGTRLSIL.

The genes are TRBV7-2 and TRBJ1-1; tentatively, D is TRBD1 (6 bases). Deletions cut 3 bases from V and 5 bases from J, with 13 bases between. CDR1 is SGHTA, CDR2 FQGNSA, per germline. The CDR3 spans 14 residues. CDR3 bases: TGTGCCAGCAGCTTGATAGGCAGGGGAACTGAAGCTTTCTTT. Translated, it gives CASSLIGRGTEAFF. Supplemented by reference TRBV7-2 and TRBJ1-1, the full variable domain reads GAGVSQSPSNKVTEKGKDVELRCDPISGHTALYWYRQSLGQGLEFLIYFQGNSAPDKSGLPSDRFSAERTGGSVSTLTIQRTQQEDSAVYLCASSLIGRGTEAFFGQGTRLTVV.

V gene TRBV5-1 combines with J gene TRBJ2-7; D is unresolved. Trimming left V 1 base short and J 3 bases short, with 8 bases between. Looked up from germline, CDR1 is SGHRS and CDR2 is YFSETQ. This CDR3 spans 13 amino acids. The CDR3 sequence is CASSLNAGYEQYF. The CDR3 nucleotides read TGCGCCAGCAGCTTGAACGCCGGCTACGAGCAGTACTTC.

The rearrangement links TRBV29-1 to TRBJ2-7; TRBD1 matches 9 bases. Looked up from germline, CDR1 is SQVTM and CDR2 is ANQGSEA. V lost 6 bases to trimming and J lost 3 bases; unmatched junction nucleotides: 15. This CDR3 spans 16 amino acids. The CDR3 coding sequence is TGCAGCGTATCCATTTCGGCGGGACAGGGAGGCTACGAGCAGTACTTC. It is translated as CSVSISAGQGGYEQYF.

The chain carries TRBV18 and TRBJ1-3; D is unresolved. The CDR3 is 12 amino acids. In germline, CDR1 is KGHSH, CDR2 LQKENI. Trimming pared 5 bases from V and 4 bases from J, leaving 6 bases between. CDR3 amino acids: CASSIQGNTIYF. The CDR3 coding sequence is TGTGCCAGCTCAATTCAAGGAAACACCATATATTTT.

The chain joins TRBV28 to TRBJ1-1, with D possibly matching TRBD1 (5 bases). The germline V and J ends were trimmed by 0 bases and 4 bases, with 12 bases remaining between them. The CDR3 spans 15 residues. CDR1 and CDR2 from the germline V gene are MDHEN and SYDVKM. The CDR3 nucleotides are TGTGCCAGCAGTTTATGGCGGCGGGGGAGCACTGAAGCTTTCTTT. Translation gives CASSLWRRGSTEAFF.

To note about this clone: The same CDR3 also results from other DNA sequences found in this sample. V usage is TRBV30 and J usage is TRBJ2-2; 7 nucleotides agree with TRBD1. Trimming at V came to 3 bases and at J to 1 base, leaving 5 bases not matched to a gene. Germline V CDR1 and CDR2: GTSNPN, SVGIG (reference sequence). The length of the CDR3 is 15 residues. The CDR3 loop is CAWSARGRNTGELFF. DNA for the CDR3: TGTGCCTGGAGCGCCAGGGGGAGGAACACCGGGGAGCTGTTTTTT.

The V gene is TRBV6-2 or TRBV6-3, the J gene TRBJ2-7, with a possible D match to TRBD1 (5 bases). Germline V gene lookup returns CDR1 MNHEY and CDR2 SVGEGT. V was cut by 5 bases and J by 2 bases, with 7 bases left in between. The CDR3 extends over 12 amino acids. The CDR3 here is CASSTQAYEQYF. In DNA form, the CDR3 reads TGTGCCAGCAGTACACAGGCCTACGAGCAGTACTTC.

The V gene is TRBV19, the J gene TRBJ2-7; the match to TRBD1 covers 11 bases. V dropped 6 bases and J dropped 5; count of bases not matched to a gene: 18. This CDR3 spans 18 amino acids. In germline, CDR1 is LNHDA, CDR2 SQIVND (reference sequence). CDR3 nucleotide sequence: TGTGCCAGTAGCCGGGGACAGGGGGAAAGAATGACGCGAGACGAGCAGTACTTC. Translating gives CASSRGQGERMTRDEQYF.

This clone was seen a handful of times. The chain combines TRBV5-1 with TRBJ1-5; no clear D gene. This CDR3 region has 13 residues. The germline V gene encodes CDR1 SGHRS and CDR2 YFSETQ. Trimming removed 1 base at V and 6 bases at J, with 8 bases between. CDR3 nucleotide sequence: TGCGCCAGCAGCTTGAGTCCCAGTCAGCCCCAGCATTTT. This translates into CASSLSPSQPQHF.

There are a few counts of this clone. The V call is TRBV2, the J call TRBJ2-3; TRBD2 might be the D (6 bases). V lost 5 bases and J 3 bases, leaving 15 bases between the germline ends. The CDR3 spans 15 residues. CDR1 is SNHLY and CDR2 is FYNNEI in the germline V gene. CDR3 sequence: CASSREAGPTDTQYF. The CDR3 region has the DNA TGTGCCAGCAGTCGTGAAGCGGGCCCTACAGATACGCAGTATTTT.

Of note for this clone: One end of the junction is discordant with germline, which a read error may explain. CDR3 nucleotides: TGCGCCGGCAGCCCTAATCACGACAGTTTTCAGCCCCAGCATTTT. Encoded protein: CAGSPNHDSFQPQHF. The chain links TRBV4-1 to TRBJ1-5; a weak D match, TRBD1 (5 bases). This CDR3 has 15 residues. Germline V gene data show CDR1 as MGHRA and CDR2 as YSYEKL.

J is TRBJ1-5 and V is TRBV6-2 or TRBV6-3; weak D call: TRBD1 (6 bases). The CDR3 consists of 15 residues. From germline, CDR1 is MNHEY and CDR2 SVGEGT. V lost 3 bases and J lost 2, with 11 bases in between. The CDR3 region is CASSYRQVRNQPQHF. The DNA for the CDR3 is TGTGCCAGCAGTTATCGACAGGTCCGCAATCAGCCCCAGCATTTT.

This chain connects TRBV7-9 to TRBJ1-1; a possible D gene is TRBD1 (5 bases). Germline loops: CDR1 SEHNR, CDR2 FQNEAQ (reference sequence). The CDR3 totals 12 residues. The V and J ends lost 4 bases and 7 bases respectively, with 10 bases between them. CDR3 loop: CASSSQVHEAFF. The CDR3 DNA follows: TGTGCCAGCAGCTCACAGGTTCATGAAGCTTTCTTT. The full variable domain, completed using reference TRBV7-9 and TRBJ1-1, is DTGVSQNPRHKITKRGQNVTFRCDPISEHNRLYWYRQTLGQGPEFLTYFQNEAQLEKSRLLSDRFSAERPKGSFSTLEIQRTEQGDSAMYLCASSSQVHEAFFGQGTRLTVV.

This chain joins TRBV27 and TRBJ2-2; possible D gene TRBD1, 5 bases. The CDR3 sequence is 19 residues long. The V end was cut by 0 bases, the J end by 3 bases, with 20 bases between. Germline loops: CDR1 MNHEY, CDR2 SMNVEV (reference sequence). Here the CDR3 reads CASSLSILQGTGDTGELFF. The CDR3, as DNA: TGTGCCAGCAGTTTATCTATCCTCCAGGGTACCGGTGACACCGGGGAGCTGTTTTTT.

The chain links TRBV6-2 or TRBV6-3 to TRBJ2-7; 10 bases are shared with TRBD2. Germline V gene lookup returns CDR1 MNHEY and CDR2 SVGEGT. The CDR3 runs to 16 residues. V trimming: 1 base; J trimming: 1 base; junction bases outside the gene matches: 4. The CDR3 protein is CASSYFTSGESYEQYF. In DNA, the CDR3 is TGTGCCAGCAGTTACTTTACTAGCGGGGAATCCTACGAGCAGTACTTC.